The clone carrying this T cell receptor beta chain showed up just a few times. This sample is part of a study of cytomegalovirus exposure and HLA in healthy donors. The PCR was carried out with 60 Vbeta primers and 13 Jbeta primers. Measured with immunoSEQ multiplex PCR; TCRdb has only the in-frame clones, and not every one. The sample has around 170,000 clones, around 84% seen once. CDR3 length equals 17 residues. Germline trimming cut 2 bases from V and 7 bases from J; bases unmatched to any gene: 16. CDR1 and CDR2 (germline): SQVTM, ANQGSEA. The chain couples TRBV29-1 to TRBJ2-5, with 10 nucleotides matching TRBD2. The sequenced sample consisted of PBMCs. This clonotype was obtained from a woman between 50 and 59 years old in good health and CMV-seropositive. The CDR3 here is CSVEYLSASGGTRTQYF. The CDR3 DNA reads TGCAGCGTTGAATATCTATCGGCTAGCGGGGGTACTAGGACCCAGTACTTC.